This T cell receptor (beta chain) is from a study of T cells in Graves' hyperthyroidism and ophthalmopathy. Together with thyroid ultrasound, orbital computed tomography, serum thyroxine and TRAb, clinical symptoms were used for diagnoses. Source material for PBMCs was less than 12 ml fresh peripheral blood. Germline V gene lookup returns CDR1 MNHNS and CDR2 SASEGT. The germline V and J ends were trimmed by 5 bases and 2 bases, with 14 bases remaining between them. This CDR3 is 15 amino acids long. TCR beta CDR3 regions were amplified from RNA. A set of HTBI primers served as the primers for a first-round RT-PCR of the TCR CDR3. TCRdb re-analysed the multiplex PCR reads in MiXCR, keeping a single row per CDR3 protein. The table has hundreds of thousands of distinct CDR3 sequences, approximately 15% seen once. A few counts support this clonotype.

The clonotype was recovered from a woman aged 25 to 39 with Graves' hyperthyroidism. Sequencing input: blood. V is TRBV6-1 and J is TRBJ2-3; unclear D gene. The CDR3 sequence: CASSFSQELTDTQYF. For the CDR3, the DNA is TGTGCCAGCAGTTTTTCCCAGGAACTCACAGATACGCAGTATTTT.